This is a list of T cell receptor beta chains from one sample in a study of blood T cell repertoires in COVID-19. TCRdb's table, derived via immunoSEQ multiplex PCR, lists solely in-frame clones and lacks some. The table shows 200,000 or so clones, with roughly 85% occurring only once. Material: peripheral blood. The source is a woman younger than 45 with acute or convalescent COVID-19. Each CDR3 is given with its conserved first and last residue. D genes are given only for firm matches. Size is omitted from some rows. Given values are once, few, many or a class for expanded clones.

j_call d_call clone_size v_call cdr3_length cdr3_aa cdr3_nt
TRBJ2-7 TRBD1 - TRBV14 15 CASSQVLQGAYEQYF TGTGCCAGCAGCCAAGTTCTTCAGGGGGCTTACGAGCAGTACTTC
TRBJ2-1 TRBD2 - TRBV28 20 CASRAKRGGSGRAISNEQFF TGTGCCAGCAGAGCTAAGAGGGGTGGTAGCGGGAGGGCCATAAGCAATGAGCAGTTCTTC
TRBJ1-2 - - TRBV10-1 15 CASSLNRAPNYGYTF TGCGCCAGCAGTCTGAACAGGGCGCCTAACTATGGCTACACCTTC
TRBJ1-2 TRBD1 - TRBV6-5 14 CASSLQGFNYGYTF TGTGCCAGCAGTTTACAGGGGTTTAACTATGGCTACACCTTC
TRBJ1-5 - - TRBV15 15 CATSREFQGGQPQHF TGTGCCACCAGCAGAGAGTTTCAGGGAGGTCAGCCCCAGCATTTT
TRBJ2-7 - - TRBV5-6 13 CASSLGGLSEQYF TGTGCCAGCAGCTTGGGGGGGCTGAGCGAGCAGTACTTC
TRBJ1-1 - once TRBV12-3/TRBV12-4 11 CASSAGFEAFF TGTGCCAGCAGTGCAGGGTTTGAAGCTTTCTTT
TRBJ2-5 - - TRBV18 15 CASSPKQGVGETQYF TGTGCCAGCTCACCCAAACAGGGAGTGGGTGAGACCCAGTACTTC
TRBJ1-2 - - TRBV5-1 14 CASSIQGANYGYTF TGCGCCAGCAGCATCCAAGGAGCTAACTATGGCTACACCTTC
TRBJ2-5 - - TRBV5-4 13 CASSRTSEETQYF TGTGCCAGCAGCCGAACATCCGAAGAGACCCAGTACTTC
TRBJ2-1 TRBD2 - TRBV29-1 12 CSVGSGGEEKFF TGCAGCGTTGGTTCCGGGGGGGAGGAAAAGTTCTTC
TRBJ1-6 TRBD1 few TRBV7-2 14 CASSQPGQVPPLHF TGTGCCAGCAGCCAACCGGGACAGGTCCCCCCCCTCCACTTT
TRBJ2-1 - - TRBV27 16 CASSLFGGLIRSEQFF TGTGCCAGCAGTTTATTCGGGGGGCTAATAAGGAGTGAGCAGTTCTTC
TRBJ2-2 - - TRBV4-2 16 CASSQDLRGNTGELFF TGTGCCAGCAGCCAAGATCTTCGCGGGAACACCGGGGAGCTGTTTTTT